The rows below give T cell receptor beta chains drawn from one sample of a study of blood T cell repertoires in COVID-19. Some clones are missing from TCRdb's copy, which holds only in-frame ones; the method was immunoSEQ multiplex PCR. This sample has some 150,000 clones, with 65% to 85% found just once. Sequencing was carried out using peripheral blood. Receptors originate from a woman in her forties or fifties with acute or convalescent COVID-19. Each CDR3 is given with its conserved first and last residue. The D gene is left open where the match is weak. For some rows the clone size is stated as once, few or many, or as a class when expanded; others skip it.

J: TRBJ1-2; D: NA; size: many; V: TRBV19; CDR3: CASSTSGAAGYTF; DNA: TGTGCCAGTAGTACGTCAGGGGCTGCTGGCTACACCTTC
J: TRBJ1-2; D: TRBD1; size: NA; V: TRBV19; CDR3: CASSIDRGAYGYTF; DNA: TGTGCCAGTAGTATCGACAGGGGTGCCTATGGCTACACCTTC
J: TRBJ2-3; D: NA; size: NA; V: TRBV7-2; CDR3: CASSLGIVLTDTQYF; DNA: TGTGCCAGCAGCTTAGGTATAGTTCTCACAGATACGCAGTATTTT
J: TRBJ2-3; D: TRBD2; size: NA; V: TRBV9; CDR3: CASSARLAGGPSTDTQYF; DNA: TGTGCCAGCAGCGCCCGACTAGCGGGGGGGCCGAGCACAGATACGCAGTATTTT
J: TRBJ1-4; D: NA; size: NA; V: TRBV12-3/TRBV12-4; CDR3: CASSAGWEKLFF; DNA: TGTGCCAGCAGTGCCGGTTGGGAAAAACTGTTTTTT
J: TRBJ1-3; D: NA; size: NA; V: TRBV19; CDR3: CASSQPKEHWRNTIYF; DNA: TGTGCCAGTAGTCAACCAAAGGAACACTGGCGGAACACCATATATTTT
J: TRBJ1-2; D: TRBD1; size: NA; V: TRBV7-9; CDR3: CASSLAVGQGIGYTF; DNA: TGTGCCAGCAGCTTAGCCGTGGGACAGGGGATCGGCTACACCTTC
J: TRBJ2-1; D: TRBD1; size: NA; V: TRBV18; CDR3: CASSGTAHNEQFF; DNA: TGTGCCAGCTCAGGGACAGCCCACAATGAGCAGTTCTTC
J: TRBJ2-2; D: TRBD1; size: NA; V: TRBV19; CDR3: CASKAGGNTGELFF; DNA: TGTGCCAGTAAGGCAGGGGGCAACACCGGGGAGCTGTTTTTT
J: TRBJ1-1; D: NA; size: few; V: TRBV5-1; CDR3: CASSGATQAFF; DNA: TGCGCCAGCAGCGGGGCAACGCAAGCTTTCTTT